The 18 T cell receptor beta chains presented below share a single source sample, sequenced in a study of T cell repertoires in cytomegalovirus infection (dated by TCRdb to between 2018 and 2020). The antigens of these receptors remain unknown. TCRdb shows the sequencer as Illumina HiSeq 1500. In-frame beta chains were kept once TCRdb had trimmed the public reads at Q25 with fastp and called clones with MiXCR. CDR3 protein sequences are deduplicated, and each keeps its most common genes and DNA. This sample has 95,000 to 150,000 distinct CDR3 sequences in its table, and over 25% of those were observed once. About 53% of the sample rests with the top ten. Read against the paper, the sample's treatment or condition label means: in vitro stimulation with specific CMV peptide epitopes to enrich CMV-specific T cells. Here the sequenced sample was CD8+ T cells from cultured PBMCs, taken from culture after CMV antigen stimulation. These receptor sequences come from a human donor in good health (CMV status not recorded). Some clones in this sample may be carry-over from other donors' samples.

The chain is built from TRBV4-2 and TRBJ2-2, with D perhaps matching TRBD1 (6 bases). Deletions cut 7 bases from V and 8 bases from J, with 20 bases between. This CDR3 has 15 amino acids. The germline gives CDR1 LGHNA, CDR2 YNFKEQ. The CDR3 DNA reads as TGTGCCAGCACCCTTCAGGGGACCTCCGGAGGGGAGCTGTTTTTT. It specifies CASTLQGTSGGELFF.

The chain is built from TRBV4-1 and TRBJ2-3; D is unresolved. Germline CDR1 reads MGHRA; CDR2 reads YSYEKL. The CDR3 is 14 amino acids. Deletions cut 1 base from V and 2 bases from J, with 7 bases between. CDR3 in DNA: TGCGCCAGCAGCCAAGTTGGGGACACAGATACGCAGTATTTT. It translates to CASSQVGDTDTQYF.

This clonotype has at least ten counts. The chain is built from TRBV4-1 and TRBJ1-2; TRBD1 matches at 8 bases. V lost 1 base to trimming and J lost 3 bases; unmatched junction nucleotides: 25. Germline CDR1 reads MGHRA; CDR2 reads YSYEKL. This CDR3 has 22 residues. The CDR3 reads CASSQAVSLFSFWDRRDYGYTF. The CDR3 bases are TGCGCCAGCAGCCAAGCAGTATCTTTATTTAGTTTCTGGGACAGGAGGGACTATGGCTACACCTTC.

The chain uses TRBV7-2 and TRBJ1-2; a possible D gene is TRBD1 (6 bases). The CDR3 has 14 residues. Trimming took 4 bases from V and 0 from J, leaving 9 bases between them. Germline CDR1 reads SGHTA; CDR2 reads FQGNSA. Here the CDR3 DNA reads TGTGCCAGCAGCTCAGCAGGGGCTAACTATGGCTACACCTTC. This sequence encodes CASSSAGANYGYTF. Combining the CDR3 with reference TRBV7-2 and TRBJ1-2 gives the whole variable domain GAGVSQSPSNKVTEKGKDVELRCDPISGHTALYWYRQSLGQGLEFLIYFQGNSAPDKSGLPSDRFSAERTGGSVSTLTIQRTQQEDSAVYLCASSSAGANYGYTFGSGTRLTVV.

This clonotype occurred many times. This chain uses TRBV19 with TRBJ1-5; D is ambiguous. There are 14 residues in the CDR3. Germline V gives CDR1 LNHDA, CDR2 SQIVND (reference sequence). The germline V and J ends were trimmed by 7 bases and 0 bases, with 10 bases remaining between them. The CDR3 loop reads CASTEWDSNQPQHF. The DNA of the CDR3 is TGTGCCAGTACGGAGTGGGATAGCAATCAGCCCCAGCATTTT.

The CDR3 sequence: CSAREDYEQYF. The CDR3 DNA reads as TGCAGTGCTAGAGAGGACTACGAGCAGTACTTC. The rearrangement joins TRBV20-1 to TRBJ2-7; D gene uncertain. V shed 0 bases and J shed 3 bases, with 3 bases lying between them. This CDR3 has 11 residues. The germline gives CDR1 DFQATT, CDR2 SNEGSKA (reference sequence).

The gene calls are TRBV19 and TRBJ1-1, with a weak D call TRBD1 (5 bases). The CDR3 covers 14 residues. Germline CDR1 LNHDA, CDR2 SQIVND (reference sequence). V shed 7 bases and J shed 2 bases, with 14 bases lying between them. The CDR3 reads CASTLGRVNTEAFF. CDR3 DNA sequence: TGTGCCAGTACCCTGGGCAGGGTAAACACTGAAGCTTTCTTT. Using reference TRBV19 and TRBJ1-1 for the parts outside the CDR3, the full variable domain is DGGITQSPKYLFRKEGQNVTLSCEQNLNHDAMYWYRQDPGQGLRLIYYSQIVNDFQKGDIAEGYSVSREKKESFPLTVTSAQKNPTAFYLCASTLGRVNTEAFFGQGTRLTVV.

The rearrangement joins TRBV12-3 or TRBV12-4 to TRBJ1-1, with no clear D. The ends were cut back, 2 bases at V and 0 bases at J, with 7 bases in the middle. This CDR3 has 14 residues. This chain's CDR3 is CASSLRILNTEAFF. The DNA for the CDR3 is TGTGCCAGCAGTTTAAGAATTTTGAACACTGAAGCTTTCTTT.

In its sample, this clonotype was seen once. The chain employs TRBV6-5 and TRBJ1-6; D gene ambiguous. CDR1 MNHEY and CDR2 SVGAGI come from the germline V gene. This CDR3 is built from 13 residues. Trimming took off 3 bases at V and 8 bases at J, with 8 bases between the two ends. CDR3 DNA: TGTGCCAGCAGTTATTCGGGCGATTCACCCCTCCACTTT. This codes for CASSYSGDSPLHF.

J is TRBJ1-2 and V is TRBV27; D is perhaps TRBD1 (5 bases). Germline lookup yields CDR1 MNHEY and CDR2 SMNVEV (reference sequence). The CDR3 has 16 residues. Between the trimmed V and J ends, which lost 2 bases and 0 bases, there was a span of 13 bases. The CDR3 sequence is CASSLTPDRANYGYTF. In nucleotides, the CDR3 is TGTGCCAGCAGTTTAACACCCGACAGAGCTAACTATGGCTACACCTTC.

This clonotype occurred a few times. The V call is TRBV28, the J call TRBJ2-7, with TRBD2 identical over 7 bases. V lost 5 bases and J lost 5; bases outside the gene matches: 12. Germline CDR1 reads MDHEN; CDR2 reads SYDVKM. The CDR3 extends over 15 amino acids. CDR3 in amino acids: CASSPGWGRVDEQYF. As DNA, the CDR3 is TGTGCCAGCAGTCCGGGTTGGGGGAGGGTCGACGAGCAGTACTTC.

This clonotype has more than one count but fewer than ten. The CDR3 reads CASSDTRTSGANVLTF. CDR3 DNA sequence: TGTGCCAGCAGTGATACAAGGACCTCTGGGGCCAACGTCCTGACTTTC. The chain combines TRBV6-1 with TRBJ2-6; D gene ambiguous. Trimming left V 3 bases short and J 0 bases short, with 9 bases between. This CDR3 spans 16 amino acids. CDR1 is MNHNS, CDR2 SASEGT, per germline.

This clonotype was picked up a small number of times. The rearrangement links TRBV7-6 to TRBJ1-4, with D tentatively TRBD1 (6 bases). V was shortened by 3 bases and J by 2 bases, with 10 bases between the two germline ends. CDR3 length: 15 residues. Looked up from germline, CDR1 is SGHVS and CDR2 is FNYEAQ. The CDR3 is CASSLYRATNEKLFF. The DNA for the CDR3 is TGTGCCAGCAGCTTGTACAGGGCGACTAATGAAAAACTGTTTTTT.

This clonotype has a handful of counts. The V gene is TRBV7-6, the J gene TRBJ2-1; D not certain. From germline, CDR1 is SGHVS and CDR2 FNYEAQ. This CDR3 is built from 11 residues. Trimming took 0 bases from V and 10 from J, leaving 4 bases between them. The CDR3 nucleotides read TGTGCCAGCAGCTTAGCCGGGGAGCAGTTCTTC. As protein: CASSLAGEQFF.

The chain employs TRBV29-1 and TRBJ2-7; D assignment may be TRBD1 or TRBD2 (5 bases each). V gave up 4 bases and J gave up 3 bases, with 13 bases separating them. Germline V gives CDR1 SQVTM, CDR2 ANQGSEA. This CDR3 comprises 13 residues. The CDR3 nucleotides read TGCAGCGTTGTCCGGGGCCCGGACTACGAGCAGTACTTC. Its protein product is CSVVRGPDYEQYF.

The chain joins TRBV6-5 to TRBJ2-1; D not certain. Trimming took off 5 bases at V and 5 bases at J, with 16 bases between the two ends. Germline V gene data show CDR1 as MNHEY and CDR2 as SVGAGI. This CDR3 has 15 residues. The CDR3 DNA reads TGTGCCAGCAGTCACAGCCTCTACCCAGACAATGAGCAGTTCTTC. It codes for CASSHSLYPDNEQFF.

The chain couples TRBV2 to TRBJ1-2, with TRBD1 matching 7 bases. CDR1 is SNHLY and CDR2 is FYNNEI in the germline V gene. The J segment lost 6 bases and the V segment lost 7 bases, leaving 8 bases of the junction unmatched. The CDR3 consists of 13 residues. The CDR3 reads CASMRTGANGYTF. The CDR3 DNA reads as TGTGCCAGCATGAGGACAGGAGCCAATGGCTACACCTTC.

Ten or more counts support this clonotype. V usage is TRBV7-2 and J usage is TRBJ2-1; possibly TRBD1 for D (5 bases). Deletions cut 3 bases from V and 2 bases from J, with 8 bases between. Germline CDR1 reads SGHTA; CDR2 reads FQGNSA. The CDR3 runs 14 residues. The DNA of the CDR3 is TGTGCCAGCAGCTTGTTGACAGCCTACAATGAGCAGTTCTTC. This encodes CASSLLTAYNEQFF.